Sequencing of this T cell receptor (beta chain) was carried out in a study of immune cell composition in non-small cell lung cancer. In the case of this clone: The antigen remains undetermined.

Using immunoSEQ multiplex PCR, the repertoire was profiled, and TCRdb retains in-frame clones only, with some absent. This table holds a few thousand clones, roughly 79% found once. Study results and caveats: Clones >0.5% enriched in tumour were rarer in adenocarcinoma (approximately 33%) than squamous (approximately 80%). Lung squamous cell carcinoma tumours had significantly higher top 10 clone scores and productive clonality than lung adenocarcinoma.

Genomic DNA came from frozen unsorted single-cell suspensions. CDR1 LNHDA and CDR2 SQIVND come from the germline V gene (reference sequence). V lost 7 bases and J lost 3, with 7 bases in between. CDR3 length equals 12 residues. The origin of this receptor is a human donor with non-small cell lung cancer. The sequenced material came from lung tumor tissue. The V call is TRBV19, the J call TRBJ1-3, with D uncertain. The chain's CDR3 is CASIGNGNTIYF. The DNA for the CDR3 is TGTGCCAGTATCGGGAATGGAAACACCATATATTTT.